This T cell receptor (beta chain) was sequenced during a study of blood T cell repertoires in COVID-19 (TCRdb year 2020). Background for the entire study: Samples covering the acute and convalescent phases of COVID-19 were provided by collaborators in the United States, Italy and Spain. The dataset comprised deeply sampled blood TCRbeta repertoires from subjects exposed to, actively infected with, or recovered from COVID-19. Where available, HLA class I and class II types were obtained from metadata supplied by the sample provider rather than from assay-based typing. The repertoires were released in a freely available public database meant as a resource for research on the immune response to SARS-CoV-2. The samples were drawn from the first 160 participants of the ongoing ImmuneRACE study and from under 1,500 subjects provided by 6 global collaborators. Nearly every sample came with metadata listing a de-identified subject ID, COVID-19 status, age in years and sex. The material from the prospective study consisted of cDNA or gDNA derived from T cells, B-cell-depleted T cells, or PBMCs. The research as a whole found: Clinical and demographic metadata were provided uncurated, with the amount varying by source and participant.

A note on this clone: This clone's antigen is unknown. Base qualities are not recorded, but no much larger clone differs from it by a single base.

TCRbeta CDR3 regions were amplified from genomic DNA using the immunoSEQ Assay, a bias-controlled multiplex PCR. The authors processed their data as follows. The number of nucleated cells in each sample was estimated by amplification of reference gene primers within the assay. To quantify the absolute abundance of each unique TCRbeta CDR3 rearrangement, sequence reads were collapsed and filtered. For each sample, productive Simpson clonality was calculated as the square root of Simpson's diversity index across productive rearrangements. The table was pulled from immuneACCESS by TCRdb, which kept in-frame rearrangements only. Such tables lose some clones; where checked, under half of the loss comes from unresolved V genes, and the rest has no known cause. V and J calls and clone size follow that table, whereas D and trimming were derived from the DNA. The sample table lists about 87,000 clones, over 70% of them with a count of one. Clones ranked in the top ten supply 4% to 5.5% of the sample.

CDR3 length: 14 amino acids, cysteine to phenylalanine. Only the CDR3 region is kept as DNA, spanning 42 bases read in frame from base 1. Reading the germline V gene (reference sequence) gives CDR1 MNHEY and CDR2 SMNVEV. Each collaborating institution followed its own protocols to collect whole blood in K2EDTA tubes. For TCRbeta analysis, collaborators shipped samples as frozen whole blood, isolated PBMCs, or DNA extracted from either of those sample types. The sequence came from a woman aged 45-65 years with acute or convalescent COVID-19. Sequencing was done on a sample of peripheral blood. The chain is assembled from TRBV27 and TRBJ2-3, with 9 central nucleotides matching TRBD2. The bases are TGTGTTTGCGGGGGGGCTGTCACCACAGATACGCAGTATTTT. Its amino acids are CVCGGAVTTDTQYF.